This TCR beta chain was identified in a study of T cells after yellow fever vaccination. TCRdb re-called the 5' RACE reads through MiXCR, storing one row per CDR3 protein. The sample has roughly 170,000 distinct CDR3 sequences, around 9.3% seen once; the top ten hold around 40%. J gave up 6 bases and V 3 bases, and 3 bases lay outside the gene matches. The CDR3 extends over 13 amino acids. Germline loops: CDR1 SGHTA, CDR2 FQGNSA. The table lists this clonotype with a few counts. The antigen is not known. Findings of the study overall: Among all clonotypes, a small share was observed in both CD4 and CD8 compartments. The study re-detected most primary-vaccination clones after the booster (roughly 96% CD4, 80% to 90% CD8).

The sequencing used CD8+ T cells sorted from PBMCs, collected 45 days after the yellow fever booster vaccination. V and J are TRBV7-2 and TRBJ2-7; 9 bases are shared with TRBD1. The source of this sequence is a man aged 18-30 years who received the YFV17D yellow fever vaccine. The CDR3 DNA reads as TGTGCCAGCAGCTTCCGGGACAGGGCCGAGCAGTACGTC. Its translation is CASSFRDRAEQYV.